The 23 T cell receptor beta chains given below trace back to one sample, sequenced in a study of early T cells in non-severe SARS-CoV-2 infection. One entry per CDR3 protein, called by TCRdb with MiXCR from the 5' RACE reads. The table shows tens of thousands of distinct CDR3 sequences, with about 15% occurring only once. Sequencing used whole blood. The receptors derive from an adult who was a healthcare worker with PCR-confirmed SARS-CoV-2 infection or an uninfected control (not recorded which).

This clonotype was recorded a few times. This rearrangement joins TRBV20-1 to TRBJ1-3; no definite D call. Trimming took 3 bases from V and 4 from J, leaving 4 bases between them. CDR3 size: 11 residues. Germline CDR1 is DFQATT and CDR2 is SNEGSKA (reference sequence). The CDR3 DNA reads TGCAGTGCTAGTTCCGGAAACACCATATATTTT. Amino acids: CSASSGNTIYF.

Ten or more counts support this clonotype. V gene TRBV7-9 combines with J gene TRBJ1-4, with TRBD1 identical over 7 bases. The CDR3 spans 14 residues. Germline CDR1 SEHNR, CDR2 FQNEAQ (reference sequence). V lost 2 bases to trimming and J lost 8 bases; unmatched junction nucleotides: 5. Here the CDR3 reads CASSLTQGEEKLFF. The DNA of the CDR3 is TGTGCCAGCAGCTTAACTCAGGGGGAGGAAAAACTGTTTTTT.

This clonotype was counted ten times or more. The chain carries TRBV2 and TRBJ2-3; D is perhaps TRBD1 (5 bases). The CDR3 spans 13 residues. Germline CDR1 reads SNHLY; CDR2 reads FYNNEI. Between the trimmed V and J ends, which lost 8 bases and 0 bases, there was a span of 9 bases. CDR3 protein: CASGHSSTDTQYF. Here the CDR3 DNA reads TGTGCCAGCGGACATTCTAGCACAGATACGCAGTATTTT.

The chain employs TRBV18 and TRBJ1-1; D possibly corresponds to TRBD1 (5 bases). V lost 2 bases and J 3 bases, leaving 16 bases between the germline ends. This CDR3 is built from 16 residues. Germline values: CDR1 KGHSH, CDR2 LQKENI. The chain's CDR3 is CASSPTLQGTYTEAFF. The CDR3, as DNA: TGTGCCAGCTCACCAACACTCCAGGGAACTTACACTGAAGCTTTCTTT.

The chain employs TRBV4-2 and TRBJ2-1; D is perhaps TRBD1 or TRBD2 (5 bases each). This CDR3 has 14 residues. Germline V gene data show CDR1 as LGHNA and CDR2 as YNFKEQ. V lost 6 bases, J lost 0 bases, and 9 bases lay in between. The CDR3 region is CASRPGSSYNEQFF. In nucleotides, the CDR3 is TGTGCCAGCAGGCCAGGGAGCTCCTACAATGAGCAGTTCTTC.

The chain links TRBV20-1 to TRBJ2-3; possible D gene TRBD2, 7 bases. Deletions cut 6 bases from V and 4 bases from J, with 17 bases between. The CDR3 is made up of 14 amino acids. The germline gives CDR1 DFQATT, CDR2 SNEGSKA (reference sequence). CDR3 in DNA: TGCAGTGCCGTTCGGGGAGGGGGGTCAGATACGCAGTATTTT. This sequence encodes CSAVRGGGSDTQYF.

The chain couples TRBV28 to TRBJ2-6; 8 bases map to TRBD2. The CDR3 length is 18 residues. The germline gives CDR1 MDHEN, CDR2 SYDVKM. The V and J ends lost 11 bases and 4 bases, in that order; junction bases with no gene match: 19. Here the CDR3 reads CALSRSSGPAAGANVLTF. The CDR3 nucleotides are TGTGCCTTGTCTCGATCTAGCGGGCCTGCGGCGGGGGCCAACGTCCTGACTTTC.

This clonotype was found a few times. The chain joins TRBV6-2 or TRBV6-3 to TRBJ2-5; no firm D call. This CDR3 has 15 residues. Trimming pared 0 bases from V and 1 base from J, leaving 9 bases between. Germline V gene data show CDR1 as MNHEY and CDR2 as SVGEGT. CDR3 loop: CASSYSASPQETQYF. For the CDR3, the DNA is TGTGCCAGCAGTTACTCCGCATCCCCCCAAGAGACCCAGTACTTC.

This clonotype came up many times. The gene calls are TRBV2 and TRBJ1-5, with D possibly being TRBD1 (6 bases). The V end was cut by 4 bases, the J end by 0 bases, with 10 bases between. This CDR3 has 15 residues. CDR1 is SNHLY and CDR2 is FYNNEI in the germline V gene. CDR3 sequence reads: CASSGRTDSNQPQHF. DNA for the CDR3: TGTGCCAGCAGTGGGAGGACAGATAGCAATCAGCCCCAGCATTTT.

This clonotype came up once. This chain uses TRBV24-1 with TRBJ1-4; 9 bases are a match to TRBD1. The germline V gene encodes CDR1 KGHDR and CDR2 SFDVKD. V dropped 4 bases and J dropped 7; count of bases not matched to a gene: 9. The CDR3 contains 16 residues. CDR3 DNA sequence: TGTGCCACCAGTGACCCGGACAGGGGAGGCGGTGAAAAACTGTTTTTT. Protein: CATSDPDRGGGEKLFF.

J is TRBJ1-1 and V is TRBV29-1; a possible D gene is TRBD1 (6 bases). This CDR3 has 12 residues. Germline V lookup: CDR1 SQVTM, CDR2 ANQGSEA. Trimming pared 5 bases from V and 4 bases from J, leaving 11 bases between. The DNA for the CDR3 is TGCAGCGTTATGGCGGGGGCCACTGAAGCTTTCTTT. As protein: CSVMAGATEAFF.

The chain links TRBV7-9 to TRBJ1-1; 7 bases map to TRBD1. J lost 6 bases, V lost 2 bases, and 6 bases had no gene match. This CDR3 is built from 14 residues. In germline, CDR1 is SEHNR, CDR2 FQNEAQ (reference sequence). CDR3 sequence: CASSLLTGVAEAFF. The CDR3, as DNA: TGTGCCAGCAGCTTACTAACAGGGGTGGCTGAAGCTTTCTTT.

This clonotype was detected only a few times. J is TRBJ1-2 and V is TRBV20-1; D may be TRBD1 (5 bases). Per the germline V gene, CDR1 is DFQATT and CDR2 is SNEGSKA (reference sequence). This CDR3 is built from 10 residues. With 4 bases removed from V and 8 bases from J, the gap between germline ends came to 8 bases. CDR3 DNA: TGCAGTGCTACACGGACAGGCTACACCTTC. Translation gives CSATRTGYTF.

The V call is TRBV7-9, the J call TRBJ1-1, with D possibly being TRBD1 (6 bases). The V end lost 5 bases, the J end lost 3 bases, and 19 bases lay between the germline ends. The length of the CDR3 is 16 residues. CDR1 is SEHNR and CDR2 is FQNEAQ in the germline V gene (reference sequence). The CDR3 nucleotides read TGTGCCAGCAGCGTCTGGGACAACCTTAGGGACACTGAAGCTTTCTTT. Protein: CASSVWDNLRDTEAFF.

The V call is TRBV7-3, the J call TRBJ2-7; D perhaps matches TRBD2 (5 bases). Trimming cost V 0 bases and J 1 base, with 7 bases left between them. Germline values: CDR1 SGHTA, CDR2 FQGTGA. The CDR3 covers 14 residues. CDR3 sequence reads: CASSLTSGSYEQYF. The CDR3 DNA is TGTGCCAGCAGCTTAACGTCGGGGTCCTACGAGCAGTACTTC.

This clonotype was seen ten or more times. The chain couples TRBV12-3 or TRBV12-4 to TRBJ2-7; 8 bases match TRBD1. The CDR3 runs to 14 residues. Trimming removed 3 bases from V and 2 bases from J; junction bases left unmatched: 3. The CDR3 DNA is TGTGCCAGCAGTTTCGCAGGGGGCCCCTACGAGCAGTACTTC. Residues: CASSFAGGPYEQYF.

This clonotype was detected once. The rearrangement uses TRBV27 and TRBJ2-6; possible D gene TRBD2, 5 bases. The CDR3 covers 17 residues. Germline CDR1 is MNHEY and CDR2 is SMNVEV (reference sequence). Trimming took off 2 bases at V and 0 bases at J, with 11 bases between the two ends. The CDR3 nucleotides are TGTGCCAGCAGTTTAACTAGGAGCCGCTCTGGGGCCAACGTCCTGACTTTC. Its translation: CASSLTRSRSGANVLTF.

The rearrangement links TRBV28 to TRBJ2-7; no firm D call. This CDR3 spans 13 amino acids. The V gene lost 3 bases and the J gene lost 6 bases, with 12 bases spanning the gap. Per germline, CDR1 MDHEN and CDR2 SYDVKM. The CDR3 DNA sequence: TGTGCCAGCAGTTTCCCAGGCTCCACCGAGCAGTACTTC. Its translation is CASSFPGSTEQYF.

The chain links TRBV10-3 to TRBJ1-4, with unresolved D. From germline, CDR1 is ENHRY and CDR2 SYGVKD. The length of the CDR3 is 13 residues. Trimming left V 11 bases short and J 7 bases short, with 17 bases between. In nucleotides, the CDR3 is TGTGCCCATTCCCCGGGCAGGAGTGAAAAACTGTTTTTT. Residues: CAHSPGRSEKLFF.

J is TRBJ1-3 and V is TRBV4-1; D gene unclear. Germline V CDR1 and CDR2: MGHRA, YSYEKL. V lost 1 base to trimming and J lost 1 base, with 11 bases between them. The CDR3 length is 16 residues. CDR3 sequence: CASSQVGGLSGNTIYF. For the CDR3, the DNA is TGCGCCAGCAGCCAAGTCGGAGGGTTGTCTGGAAACACCATATATTTT.

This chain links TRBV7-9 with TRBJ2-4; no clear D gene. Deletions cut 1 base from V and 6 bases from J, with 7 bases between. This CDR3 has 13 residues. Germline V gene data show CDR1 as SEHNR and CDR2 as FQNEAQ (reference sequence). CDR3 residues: CASSLGALNIQYF. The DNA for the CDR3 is TGTGCCAGCAGCTTAGGAGCGTTAAACATTCAGTACTTC. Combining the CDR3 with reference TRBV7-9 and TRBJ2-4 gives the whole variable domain DTGVSQNPRHKITKRGQNVTFRCDPISEHNRLYWYRQTLGQGPEFLTYFQNEAQLEKSRLLSDRFSAERPKGSFSTLEIQRTEQGDSAMYLCASSLGALNIQYFGAGTRLSVL.

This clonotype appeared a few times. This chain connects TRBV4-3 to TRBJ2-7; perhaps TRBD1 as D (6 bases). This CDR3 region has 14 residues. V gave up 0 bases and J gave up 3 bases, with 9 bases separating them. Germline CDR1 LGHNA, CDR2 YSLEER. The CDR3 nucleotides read TGCGCCAGCAGCCAAGAGGCAGGGGTCTACGAGCAGTACTTC. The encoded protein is CASSQEAGVYEQYF.

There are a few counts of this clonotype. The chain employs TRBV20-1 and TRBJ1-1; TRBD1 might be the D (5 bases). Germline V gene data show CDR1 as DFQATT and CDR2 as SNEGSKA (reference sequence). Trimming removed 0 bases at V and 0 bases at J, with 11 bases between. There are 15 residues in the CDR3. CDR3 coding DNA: TGCAGTGCTAGAGACTCCACAGGCCTGAACACTGAAGCTTTCTTT. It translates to CSARDSTGLNTEAFF.